This entry is about one T cell receptor (beta chain). Its specificity is not known. Germline V CDR1 and CDR2: SEHNR, FQNEAQ (reference sequence). The CDR3 is 16 amino acids. V lost 4 bases, J lost 8 bases, and 12 bases stayed unmatched. Exclusion of a patient followed from autoimmune disease history or systemic immunosuppression. The protocol was immunoSEQ multiplex PCR, while the TCRdb copy is restricted to in-frame clones and leaves out a portion. The repertoire includes tens of thousands of clones, around nine tenths of them detected once, and approximately 33% sits in the top ten. These data originate in a study of OX40 agonist ivuxolimab in advanced cancers. Study-level results: At 0.1 to 3.0 mg/kg and by week 6, clonal expansion occurred in CD4+ and CD8+ blood T cells. Determination of antigen specificity was not performed for the expanded peripheral T cells.

This clonotype originated in an adult with an advanced solid tumor such as melanoma, head and neck, liver or kidney cancer. The V and J genes are TRBV7-9 and TRBJ2-1, with TRBD1 identical over 9 bases. The starting material was CD4+ or CD8+ T cells sorted from blood, obtained in a trial of the OX40 agonist ivuxolimab. The CDR3 is CASSSLPGQGWDEQFF. DNA for the CDR3: TGTGCCAGCAGCTCGCTACCGGGACAGGGATGGGATGAGCAGTTCTTC.